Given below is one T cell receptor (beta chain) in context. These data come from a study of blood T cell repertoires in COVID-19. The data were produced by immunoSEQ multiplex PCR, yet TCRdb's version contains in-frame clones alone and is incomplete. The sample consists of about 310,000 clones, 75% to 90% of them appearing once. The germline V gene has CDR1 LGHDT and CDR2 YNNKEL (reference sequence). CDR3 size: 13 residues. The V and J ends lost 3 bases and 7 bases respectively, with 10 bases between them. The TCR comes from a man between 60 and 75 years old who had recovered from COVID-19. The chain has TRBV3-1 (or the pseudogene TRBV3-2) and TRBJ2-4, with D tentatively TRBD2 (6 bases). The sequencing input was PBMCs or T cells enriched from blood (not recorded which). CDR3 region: CASSQGGSNIQYF. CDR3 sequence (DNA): TGTGCCAGCAGCCAGGGGGGTTCGAACATTCAGTACTTC.